Included here is one T cell receptor (beta chain) sequence, with context. This clonotype was seen a few times. The clone's antigen remains unknown. Per-base qualities were not stored, and no clone one base away is much larger. The record originates from a study of T-cell reconstitution after alpha-beta-depleted transplantation in children (dated by TCRdb to about 2016). Broadly, across the study: T-cell immune reconstitution after TCRalphabeta/CD19-depleted allogeneic hematopoietic cell transplantation in children was quantitatively tracked in the study by means of TCR repertoire profiling. Study-level results and caveats: In some patients, the high TCRbeta diversity seen at day 60 was put down to recipient T cells and intrathymic progenitors that had survived conditioning. The frequencies of hyperexpanded clones fell over the following months, and after one year, T-cell counts and TCRbeta diversity were mostly attributed to newly produced T cells. The apparently early recovery of alphabetaT-cell counts about two months after transplant reportedly depended on only several hundred rapidly expanded clones that came from non-depleted graft cells.

Including cysteine and phenylalanine, the CDR3 has 14 amino acids. Only CDR3 DNA is held: 42 bases, read in frame from base 1. Taken from the germline V gene (reference sequence), the CDR1 and CDR2 loops are LGHDT and YNNKEL. Trimming takes 1 base from V and 6 bases from J, and the germline ends sit 13 bases apart. The sample's treatment or condition label, decoded: allogeneic hematopoietic cell transplantation with graft depleted of TCRalphabeta T cells and CD19 B cells. The transplant recipients were children given TCRalphabeta/CD19-depleted allogeneic hematopoietic cell grafts. Library prep was done by PCR. TCRdb names Illumina HiSeq 2500 as the instrument used. TCR library preparation used molecular barcoding, with unique molecular identifiers applied to normalize quantification of the TCRbeta repertoire. TCRdb cleaned the public reads at Q25 with fastp, built clones with MiXCR and kept in-frame beta chains. For every CDR3 protein sequence, its rows merge into one entry that carries the most common genes and DNA. This sample comprises 400,000 to 550,000 distinct CDR3 sequences, about 10% of them detected only once. Of the sample, approximately 2% falls within the top ten clones.

The sequence links TRBV3-1 to TRBJ2-7; the D gene could be TRBD1 or TRBD2, each one agreeing over 5 bases. The sequencing here drew on PBMCs, taken before TCRalphabeta/CD19-depleted stem cell transplant. This TCR derives from a child aged 2-15 years with inherited bone marrow failure, due to receive a stem cell transplant. The nucleotide sequence is TGTGCCAGCAGCCAAGTTCAGCGAGGGGTCGAGCAGTACTTC. Translated, this is CASSQVQRGVEQYF.